The rows below give T cell receptor beta chains drawn from one sample of a study of blood T cell repertoires in COVID-19. Data came from immunoSEQ multiplex PCR; TCRdb stores just in-frame clones and leaves some out. The table lists hundreds of thousands of clones, 90% of them singletons. Input material: PBMCs or T cells enriched from blood (not recorded which). The receptor set was obtained from a man in his thirties or forties who had been exposed to COVID-19. Both conserved end residues are part of each CDR3. D genes are given only for firm matches. Clone size appears in some rows only: once, few, many, or a class for an expanded clone.

d_gene: TRBD1; abundance: .; v_gene: TRBV9; j_gene: TRBJ1-4; CDR3nt: TGTGCCAGCAGCGAGGGCCATAAGGGGGCCGGACTGTTTTTT; CDR3aa: CASSEGHKGAGLFF
d_gene: .; abundance: .; v_gene: TRBV5-8; j_gene: TRBJ2-3; CDR3nt: TGTGCCAGCAGCTTGGGTAGCGGCACCGTGACAGATACGCAGTATTTT; CDR3aa: CASSLGSGTVTDTQYF
d_gene: TRBD2; abundance: .; v_gene: TRBV18; j_gene: TRBJ2-7; CDR3nt: TGTGCCAGCTCACCAAAGGCTAGCGGGAATACGGGCCACGAGCAGTACTTC; CDR3aa: CASSPKASGNTGHEQYF
d_gene: TRBD1; abundance: once; v_gene: TRBV6-5; j_gene: TRBJ2-5; CDR3nt: TGTGCCAGCAGTACCAGGACAGGGGGTCAGACCCAGTACTTC; CDR3aa: CASSTRTGGQTQYF
d_gene: .; abundance: .; v_gene: TRBV7-2; j_gene: TRBJ1-1; CDR3nt: TGTGCCAGCAGCCCCCCGTCGACAGACTTGAACACTGAAGCTTTCTTT; CDR3aa: CASSPPSTDLNTEAFF
d_gene: TRBD2; abundance: .; v_gene: TRBV27; j_gene: TRBJ2-3; CDR3nt: TGTGCCAGCAGTCCCGAGCGGGGCAAGCAGTATTTT; CDR3aa: CASSPERGKQYF
d_gene: TRBD1; abundance: .; v_gene: TRBV19; j_gene: TRBJ2-1; CDR3nt: TGTGCCAGTAGTACGACAGGGGGCGGGATGGGCAATGAGCAGTTCTTC; CDR3aa: CASSTTGGGMGNEQFF
d_gene: .; abundance: .; v_gene: TRBV7-2; j_gene: TRBJ1-5; CDR3nt: TGTGCCAGCAGCTTACTAACAGACAAAGTGCCCCAGCATTTT; CDR3aa: CASSLLTDKVPQHF
d_gene: .; abundance: .; v_gene: TRBV5-1; j_gene: TRBJ1-2; CDR3nt: TGCGCCAGCAGCTTGGATTGGAGGGGCTACACCTTC; CDR3aa: CASSLDWRGYTF
d_gene: TRBD1; abundance: .; v_gene: TRBV6-2/TRBV6-3; j_gene: TRBJ1-3; CDR3nt: TGTGCCAGCAGTTCAACCGGGACAGGGAATTTTGGAAACACCATATATTTT; CDR3aa: CASSSTGTGNFGNTIYF
d_gene: .; abundance: .; v_gene: TRBV21-1; j_gene: TRBJ2-7; CDR3nt: TGTGCCAGCACCCACATCCTACATGGGACTAGCGGGGGTAAAGGTTACGAGCAGTACTTC; CDR3aa: CASTHILHGTSGGKGYEQYF
d_gene: TRBD1; abundance: .; v_gene: TRBV2; j_gene: TRBJ2-2; CDR3nt: TGTGCCAGCAGTAAGGACAGGGGCACCGGGGAGCTGTTTTTT; CDR3aa: CASSKDRGTGELFF
d_gene: .; abundance: .; v_gene: TRBV5-1; j_gene: TRBJ2-7; CDR3nt: TGCGCCAGCAGCTTGAAGAGCGAGCAGTACTTC; CDR3aa: CASSLKSEQYF
d_gene: .; abundance: .; v_gene: TRBV7-9; j_gene: TRBJ1-1; CDR3nt: TGTGCCAGCAGCTTAGTCGTGGGGGCGGGCACTGAAGCTTTCTTT; CDR3aa: CASSLVVGAGTEAFF
d_gene: .; abundance: .; v_gene: TRBV4-3; j_gene: TRBJ2-3; CDR3nt: TGCGCCAGCAGCCAAGGGCCGTGGGATACGCAGTATTTT; CDR3aa: CASSQGPWDTQYF
d_gene: TRBD2; abundance: .; v_gene: TRBV6-5; j_gene: TRBJ2-7; CDR3nt: TGTGCCAGCAGTAGGACTAGCGGGGTGGGAGAGCAGTACTTC; CDR3aa: CASSRTSGVGEQYF
d_gene: .; abundance: .; v_gene: TRBV29-1; j_gene: TRBJ1-2; CDR3nt: TGCAGCGTTGAAGATCGACCGGATACAGATGGCTACACCTTC; CDR3aa: CSVEDRPDTDGYTF
d_gene: .; abundance: .; v_gene: TRBV5-1; j_gene: TRBJ2-7; CDR3nt: TGCGCCAGCAGGCGGGACAGATCTGCCGAGCAGTACTTC; CDR3aa: CASRRDRSAEQYF
d_gene: .; abundance: .; v_gene: TRBV2; j_gene: TRBJ2-1; CDR3nt: TGTGCCAGCAGACCCCCCCCGGGGGTCTACAATGAGCAGTTCTTC; CDR3aa: CASRPPPGVYNEQFF
d_gene: .; abundance: .; v_gene: TRBV6-5; j_gene: TRBJ1-5; CDR3nt: TGTGCCAGCAGGGCTCAGGGGCCGTTAGCACCCCAGCATTTT; CDR3aa: CASRAQGPLAPQHF
d_gene: .; abundance: .; v_gene: TRBV14; j_gene: TRBJ2-1; CDR3nt: TGTGCCAGCAGCCAATATCAGGACAATGAGCAGTTCTTC; CDR3aa: CASSQYQDNEQFF
d_gene: .; abundance: .; v_gene: TRBV7-9; j_gene: TRBJ1-5; CDR3nt: TGTGCCAGCAGCTTAGACACAGGGATTCAGCCCCAGCATTTT; CDR3aa: CASSLDTGIQPQHF
d_gene: .; abundance: once; v_gene: TRBV11-2; j_gene: TRBJ1-5; CDR3nt: TGTGCCAGCAGCTCGTGGGGTGACCTAGGACACTATAGCAATCAGCCCCAGCATTTT; CDR3aa: CASSSWGDLGHYSNQPQHF
d_gene: .; abundance: .; v_gene: TRBV14; j_gene: TRBJ2-6; CDR3nt: TGTGCCAGCAGCCAAACAGGGTTTGGGGCCAACGTCCTGACTTTC; CDR3aa: CASSQTGFGANVLTF
d_gene: .; abundance: .; v_gene: TRBV6-5; j_gene: TRBJ1-1; CDR3nt: TGTGCCAGCAGTCCCACGTGGGGGCGAACCGATGAAGCTTTCTTT; CDR3aa: CASSPTWGRTDEAFF
d_gene: .; abundance: .; v_gene: TRBV9; j_gene: TRBJ2-2; CDR3nt: TGTGCCAGCAGCGCCAACCCCTCTAGTCCGCGGGCCGGGGAGCTGTTTTTT; CDR3aa: CASSANPSSPRAGELFF
d_gene: TRBD2; abundance: .; v_gene: TRBV13; j_gene: TRBJ2-7; CDR3nt: TGTGCCAGCAGCCGCGGGGGGGCCTACGAGCAGTACTTC; CDR3aa: CASSRGGAYEQYF
d_gene: .; abundance: once; v_gene: TRBV27; j_gene: TRBJ2-1; CDR3nt: TGTGCCAGCAGTTTTGGGGGGTACAATGAGCAGTTCTTC; CDR3aa: CASSFGGYNEQFF
d_gene: .; abundance: .; v_gene: TRBV10-3; j_gene: TRBJ2-2; CDR3nt: TGTGCCATCAGTGAAGGGGATAACACCGGGGAGCTGTTTTTT; CDR3aa: CAISEGDNTGELFF
d_gene: TRBD1; abundance: .; v_gene: TRBV7-9; j_gene: TRBJ1-2; CDR3nt: TGTGCCAGCAGCTTCGGGCAGGGGGGCTATGGCTACACCTTC; CDR3aa: CASSFGQGGYGYTF
d_gene: .; abundance: .; v_gene: TRBV27; j_gene: TRBJ1-5; CDR3nt: TGTGCCAGCAGTTTTAGGGGGACCAATCAGCCCCAGCATTTT; CDR3aa: CASSFRGTNQPQHF
d_gene: TRBD2; abundance: .; v_gene: TRBV7-9; j_gene: TRBJ2-1; CDR3nt: TGTGCCAGCAGCCCCGGGGGAGGGTATGAGCAGTTCTTC; CDR3aa: CASSPGGGYEQFF